These T cell receptor beta chains were read from a single sample in a study of identical twins. From the 5' RACE reads, TCRdb called clonotypes with MiXCR, one entry per CDR3 protein. Among about 530,000 distinct CDR3 sequences listed, 13% to 15% were seen once. These data also formed part of another study, on yellow fever vaccine responses in identical twins.

The material sequenced was CD4+ T cells sorted from blood. These receptors were obtained from a woman under 30 in good health. The CDR3 runs from the conserved cysteine through the conserved F or W. Fields, in order: J gene, V gene, D gene, CDR3 protein. The D gene is left open where the match is weak.

TRBJ2-1	TRBV5-1	TRBD2	CASRESGGAVNEQFF
TRBJ1-4	TRBV5-5	.	CASSLDSLKSF
TRBJ2-7	TRBV28	TRBD2	CASSPWTSGKGSEQYF
TRBJ2-3	TRBV20-1	TRBD2	CSARTLAVGGDGQYF
TRBJ2-5	TRBV10-3	.	CAISSIQGPQETQYF
TRBJ2-3	TRBV29-1	.	CSVGLSPDTQYF
TRBJ2-7	TRBV20-1	.	CSAMSGLGAYEQYF
TRBJ1-1	TRBV28	.	CASSDDGFRAFF
TRBJ1-4	TRBV6-1	TRBD1	CASSKRQGIGEKLFF
TRBJ2-7	TRBV20-1	TRBD1	CSARGQGVIYEQYF